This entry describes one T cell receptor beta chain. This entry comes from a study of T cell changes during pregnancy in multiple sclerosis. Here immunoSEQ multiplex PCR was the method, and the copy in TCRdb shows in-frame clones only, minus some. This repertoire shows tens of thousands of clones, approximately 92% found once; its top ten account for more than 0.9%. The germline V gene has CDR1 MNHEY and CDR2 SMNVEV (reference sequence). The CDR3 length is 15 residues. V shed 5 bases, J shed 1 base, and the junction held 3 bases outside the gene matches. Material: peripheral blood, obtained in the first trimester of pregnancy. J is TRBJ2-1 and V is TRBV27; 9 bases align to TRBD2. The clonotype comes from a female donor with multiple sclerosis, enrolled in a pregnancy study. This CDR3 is CASSLSGGSYNEQFF. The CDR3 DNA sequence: TGTGCCAGCAGTCTTAGCGGGGGTTCCTACAATGAGCAGTTCTTC.